Listed here are 24 T cell receptor beta chains from one sample, sequenced in a study of cytomegalovirus exposure and HLA in healthy donors. The PCR had 60 Vbeta and 13 Jbeta primers. Assay used: immunoSEQ multiplex PCR; TCRdb lists only in-frame clones, some missing. The profile shows roughly 100,000 clones, 76% of them singletons. The sample was PBMCs. Receptor source: a man aged 35-49 years in good health and CMV-seronegative.

V gene TRBV6-1 combines with J gene TRBJ1-6; D is perhaps TRBD1 (5 bases). The V end lost 6 bases, the J end lost 0 bases, and 9 bases lay between the germline ends. CDR3 length: 15 residues. Germline values: CDR1 MNHNS, CDR2 SASEGT. The CDR3 sequence: CASSRVPSYNSPLHF. DNA for the CDR3: TGTGCCAGCAGCAGGGTTCCCTCCTATAATTCACCCCTCCACTTT.

The genes are TRBV27 and TRBJ2-5; 7 positions match TRBD2. The V gene end was trimmed by 3 bases and the J gene end by 1 base; junction bases not matched to a gene: 14. The CDR3 covers 18 residues. Germline assignment: CDR1 MNHEY and CDR2 SMNVEV (reference sequence). CDR3 sequence: CASSFQARTAGTQETQYF. The DNA for the CDR3 is TGTGCCAGCAGTTTCCAGGCGAGAACAGCGGGGACCCAAGAGACCCAGTACTTC.

This clone was seen a handful of times. V and J are TRBV6-5 and TRBJ1-1; tentatively, D is TRBD1 (6 bases). The CDR3 sequence is 16 residues long. The ends were cut back, 0 bases at V and 5 bases at J, with 16 bases in the middle. Germline assignment: CDR1 MNHEY and CDR2 SVGAGI. As DNA, the CDR3 is TGTGCCAGCAGTTACTCGTTTACAGGGAGCGCAACTGAAGCTTTCTTT. Its protein product is CASSYSFTGSATEAFF.

This clone has only a few counts. In DNA form, the CDR3 reads TGTGCCAGCAGCCCCCCGGGACTAACCTACGAGCAGTACTTC. Its protein is CASSPPGLTYEQYF. The chain has TRBV2 and TRBJ2-7; 7 nucleotides align to TRBD2. The CDR3 has 14 residues. Germline CDR1 is SNHLY and CDR2 is FYNNEI. Unmatched junction bases numbered 7, after V lost 6 bases and J lost 2 bases.

The chain joins TRBV4-1 to TRBJ2-1; 11 nucleotides agree with TRBD1. CDR3 length: 18 amino acids. Germline trimming cut 0 bases from V and 4 bases from J; bases unmatched to any gene: 8. CDR1 and CDR2 (germline): MGHRA, YSYEKL. For the CDR3, the DNA is TGCGCCAGCAGCCAAGATGGGGTTGGACAGGGGGCATACAATGAGCAGTTCTTC. Encoded protein: CASSQDGVGQGAYNEQFF.

The table lists this clone with a few counts. The gene calls are TRBV2 and TRBJ2-3; D is perhaps TRBD2 (6 bases). V lost 0 bases to trimming and J lost 3 bases, with 10 bases between them. Germline lookup yields CDR1 SNHLY and CDR2 FYNNEI. The CDR3 has 15 amino acids. The CDR3 DNA sequence: TGTGCCAGCAGTGAAGCGTTTGGGGGGACAGATACGCAGTATTTT. It encodes CASSEAFGGTDTQYF.

The chain carries TRBV5-6 and TRBJ1-5, with 8 bases lining up with TRBD1. The CDR3 loop spans 12 amino acids. The germline V gene encodes CDR1 SGHDT and CDR2 YYEEEE. V lost 5 bases and J lost 7; bases outside the gene matches: 2. The CDR3 DNA reads as TGTGCCAGCAGTACAGGGGGACAGCCCCAGCATTTT. This encodes CASSTGGQPQHF.

This clone was seen only once. The gene calls are TRBV30 and TRBJ1-6; 9 bases agree with TRBD1. The CDR3 is 14 amino acids. V dropped 3 bases and J dropped 7; count of bases not matched to a gene: 4. Germline lookup yields CDR1 GTSNPN and CDR2 SVGIG (reference sequence). CDR3 sequence: CAWSQGQGNSPLHF. The CDR3 coding sequence is TGTGCCTGGAGCCAGGGACAGGGAAATTCACCCCTCCACTTT.

V is TRBV7-9 and J is TRBJ1-5; maybe TRBD1 (5 bases). Trimming shortened V by 2 bases and J by 3 bases, and 8 bases separated the two germline ends. The CDR3 extends over 14 amino acids. The germline CDR1 and CDR2 sequences are SEHNR and FQNEAQ (reference sequence). The chain's CDR3 is CASSLQGDNQPQHF. In DNA, the CDR3 is TGTGCCAGCAGCTTACAGGGCGACAATCAGCCCCAGCATTTT. The complete variable domain, with remaining parts taken from reference TRBV7-9 and TRBJ1-5, reads DTGVSQNPRHKITKRGQNVTFRCDPISEHNRLYWYRQTLGQGPEFLTYFQNEAQLEKSRLLSDRFSAERPKGSFSTLEIQRTEQGDSAMYLCASSLQGDNQPQHFGDGTRLSIL.

The gene calls are TRBV2 and TRBJ1-2; 10 nucleotides line up with TRBD1. Trimming cost V 1 base and J 3 bases; bases outside gene matches: 2. Germline V gene sequence: CDR1 SNHLY, CDR2 FYNNEI. CDR3 size: 15 residues. Here the CDR3 reads CASSEEGTGDYGYTF. The DNA for the CDR3 is TGTGCCAGCAGTGAAGAAGGGACAGGGGACTATGGCTACACCTTC.

J is TRBJ2-1 and V is TRBV29-1; 7 bases line up with TRBD1. With 5 bases clipped from V and 0 bases from J, the junction kept 4 bases outside the gene matches. The CDR3 totals 14 residues. Looked up from germline, CDR1 is SQVTM and CDR2 is ANQGSEA. The chain's CDR3 is CSVQTGSSYNEQFF. The CDR3 DNA follows: TGCAGCGTTCAGACAGGGAGCTCCTACAATGAGCAGTTCTTC.

This clone has a handful of counts. In DNA, the CDR3 is TGCGCCAGCAGCGGACAGGGGGCAACCTATGGCTACACCTTC. Protein sequence: CASSGQGATYGYTF. The chain combines TRBV10-1 with TRBJ1-2, with 11 bases matching TRBD1. V trimming: 6 bases; J trimming: 4 bases; junction bases outside the gene matches: 4. The CDR3 runs to 14 residues. CDR1 is WNHNN, CDR2 SYGVQD, per germline (reference sequence).

This clone has more than one count but fewer than ten. The chain couples TRBV2 to TRBJ2-3, with 9 bases that match TRBD2. Germline CDR1 and CDR2: SNHLY and FYNNEI. J gave up 6 bases and V 3 bases, and 7 bases lay outside the gene matches. This CDR3 region has 15 residues. The CDR3 DNA reads TGTGCCAGCAGTGACCAAGCGGGGGGAGGGGATACGCAGTATTTT. It codes for CASSDQAGGGDTQYF. Variable domain in full (rest from reference TRBV2 and TRBJ2-3): EPEVTQTPSHQVTQMGQEVILRCVPISNHLYFYWYRQILGQKVEFLVSFYNNEISEKSEIFDDQFSVERPDGSNFTLKIRSTKLEDSAMYFCASSDQAGGGDTQYFGPGTRLTVL.

The chain employs TRBV7-2 and TRBJ2-7, with 10 bases fitting TRBD1. The germline CDR1 and CDR2 sequences are SGHTA and FQGNSA. The CDR3 extends over 14 amino acids. V shed 5 bases, J shed 4 bases, and the junction held 5 bases outside the gene matches. CDR3 sequence: CASSRGTGDYEQYV. The CDR3 nucleotides read TGTGCCAGCAGCAGAGGGACAGGGGATTACGAGCAGTACGTC.

The chain is built from TRBV7-8 and TRBJ1-5, with D unclear. V gave up 2 bases and J gave up 9 bases, with 5 bases separating them. This CDR3 contains 11 residues. Germline lookup yields CDR1 SGHVS and CDR2 FQNEAQ. Written as DNA, the CDR3 is TGTGCCAGCAGCTTAACGGGGCCCCAGCATTTT. Amino acids: CASSLTGPQHF.

The genes are TRBV4-3 and TRBJ1-4; 8 bases are shared with TRBD1. Trimming removed 1 base from V and 7 bases from J; junction bases left unmatched: 5. Germline V gene data show CDR1 as LGHNA and CDR2 as YSLEER. CDR3 length: 15 residues. CDR3 bases: TGCGCCAGCAGCCAAGCGACAGGGGTGGGTGAAAAACTGTTTTTT. As protein: CASSQATGVGEKLFF.

The J gene is TRBJ1-5, the V gene TRBV7-9; TRBD1 might be the D (6 bases). The germline V and J ends were trimmed by 5 bases and 1 base, with 15 bases remaining between them. Germline loops: CDR1 SEHNR, CDR2 FQNEAQ (reference sequence). This CDR3 spans 16 amino acids. The CDR3 spells CASSRSRDMSNQPQHF. In DNA, the CDR3 is TGTGCCAGCAGCCGGTCTCGGGACATGAGCAATCAGCCCCAGCATTTT.

The rearrangement links TRBV18 to TRBJ1-2; D is perhaps TRBD1 (5 bases). CDR3 size: 16 residues. Germline V lookup: CDR1 KGHSH, CDR2 LQKENI. Between the trimmed V and J ends, which lost 4 bases and 6 bases, there was a span of 21 bases. CDR3 sequence (DNA): TGTGCCAGCTCACTCGCGCAGACAGATGCAACCCATGGCTACACCTTC. This translates into CASSLAQTDATHGYTF.

J is TRBJ2-7 and V is TRBV6-1; D gene unclear. V lost 4 bases and J lost 2, with 18 bases in between. The CDR3 contains 16 residues. Per germline, CDR1 MNHNS and CDR2 SASEGT. The CDR3 here is CASSAHNSVITYEQYF. The CDR3 DNA sequence: TGTGCCAGCAGTGCCCACAATTCAGTGATAACCTACGAGCAGTACTTC.

The V gene is TRBV5-6, the J gene TRBJ2-7; 12 nucleotides align to TRBD1. J was trimmed by 0 bases and V by 0 bases; bases with no gene match: 4. The germline CDR1 and CDR2 sequences are SGHDT and YYEEEE. This CDR3 contains 17 residues. In DNA form, the CDR3 reads TGTGCCAGCAGCTTGGAGGGACAGGGGGCTTCCTCCTACGAGCAGTACGTC. This translates into CASSLEGQGASSYEQYV.

The chain links TRBV5-5 to TRBJ2-6, with D unresolved. CDR1 is SGHKS and CDR2 is YYEKEE in the germline V gene (reference sequence). The V gene lost 6 bases and the J gene lost 1 base, with 20 bases spanning the gap. The CDR3 loop spans 18 amino acids. The CDR3, as DNA: TGTGCCAGCACCAAAGGTCTAGTTCGTGATTCTGGGGCCAACGTCCTGACTTTC. Amino acids: CASTKGLVRDSGANVLTF.

Regarding this clone: The same CDR3 is also encoded by other DNA sequences in this sample. The V and J genes are TRBV7-2 and TRBJ1-6, with TRBD1 matching over 7 bases. The germline gives CDR1 SGHTA, CDR2 FQGNSA. V shed 1 base and J 3 bases; nucleotides not matched to a gene: 3. The CDR3 loop spans 16 amino acids. The CDR3 spells CASSLGQGGYNSPLHF. CDR3 DNA sequence: TGTGCCAGCAGCTTAGGGCAGGGGGGCTATAATTCACCCCTCCACTTT.

V usage is TRBV6-5 and J usage is TRBJ2-5; tentatively, D is TRBD2 (5 bases). Judging by the DNA end, TRBJ2-7 fits better; the J call may be wrong. Germline V gives CDR1 MNHEY, CDR2 SVGAGI. The CDR3 runs to 13 residues. The chain's CDR3 is CASSYSDGNEQYF. In DNA form, the CDR3 reads TGTGCCAGCAGTTACAGCGACGGGAACGAGCAGTACTTC.

The V gene is TRBV4-3, the J gene TRBJ1-5; no reliable D call. The V and J ends lost 2 bases and 7 bases respectively, with 9 bases between them. Looked up from germline, CDR1 is LGHNA and CDR2 is YSLEER. This CDR3 has 13 amino acids. The chain's CDR3 is CASSQSGGQPQHF. The DNA for the CDR3 is TGCGCCAGCAGCCAATCCGGAGGACAGCCCCAGCATTTT.